What follows is one T cell receptor beta chain and its context. MiXCR, run by TCRdb on the 5' RACE reads, gives a single entry per CDR3 protein. The table lists 600,000 to 700,000 distinct CDR3 sequences, over 20% of them singletons. Germline loops: CDR1 DFQATT, CDR2 SNEGSKA (reference sequence). Trimming took 6 bases from V and 10 from J, leaving 13 bases between them. The CDR3 has 11 amino acids. The data originate from a study of identical twins. The same sample was also used in a study of T cells expressing NK-cell markers. From that report: Cells sorted as CD3+CD56+NKG2C+, CD3+CD56+NKG2C- and CD3+CD56-NKG2C+ T cells supplied the TCR beta repertoires. Out of eight donors sequenced, seven tested HCMV-seropositive and the remaining one seronegative.

Sequencing was performed on PBMCs. The sequence derives from a woman in her late teens or twenties in good health. This chain uses TRBV20-1 with TRBJ2-1; D gene unclear. As DNA, the CDR3 is TGCAGTGCCCGACCGTACGGGGAGCAGTTCTTC. Its protein is CSARPYGEQFF.